This T cell receptor (beta chain) was identified in a study of blood T cell repertoires in COVID-19. Study context: Nucleic acid was either cDNA or gDNA, and it came from T cells, B-cell-depleted T cells, or PBMCs.

The germline CDR1 and CDR2 sequences are LGHDT and YNNKEL (reference sequence). V was cut by 4 bases and J by 0 bases, with 6 bases left in between. The CDR3 is made up of 14 amino acids. Profiling relied on immunoSEQ multiplex PCR, and the TCRdb table lists in-frame clones only, not all of them. The sample includes 150,000 to 200,000 clones, less than 90% seen only once; the top ten take 7.6%. Seattle cases were enrolled at active infection and followed longitudinally. This clone was found a few times. The TCR sequence derives from a woman aged 70-85 years with COVID-19, enrolled during active disease. The V and J genes are TRBV3-1 (or the pseudogene TRBV3-2) and TRBJ1-4; D is undetermined. Sequenced: peripheral blood. In DNA, the CDR3 is TGTGCCAGCAGCCTATCGTCAACTAATGAAAAACTGTTTTTT. Residues: CASSLSSTNEKLFF.